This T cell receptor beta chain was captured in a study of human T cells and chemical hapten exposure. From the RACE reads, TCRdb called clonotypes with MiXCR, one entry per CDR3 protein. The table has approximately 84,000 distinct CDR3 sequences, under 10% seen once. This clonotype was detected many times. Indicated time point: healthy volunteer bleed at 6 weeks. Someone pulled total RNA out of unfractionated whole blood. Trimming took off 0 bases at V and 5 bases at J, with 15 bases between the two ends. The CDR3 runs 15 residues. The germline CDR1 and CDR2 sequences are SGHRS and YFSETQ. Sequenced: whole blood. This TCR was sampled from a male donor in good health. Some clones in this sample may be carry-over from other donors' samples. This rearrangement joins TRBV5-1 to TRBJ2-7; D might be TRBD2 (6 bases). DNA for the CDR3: TGCGCCAGCAGCTTGGCAATGACGGGAGATCACGAGCAGTACTTC. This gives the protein CASSLAMTGDHEQYF.